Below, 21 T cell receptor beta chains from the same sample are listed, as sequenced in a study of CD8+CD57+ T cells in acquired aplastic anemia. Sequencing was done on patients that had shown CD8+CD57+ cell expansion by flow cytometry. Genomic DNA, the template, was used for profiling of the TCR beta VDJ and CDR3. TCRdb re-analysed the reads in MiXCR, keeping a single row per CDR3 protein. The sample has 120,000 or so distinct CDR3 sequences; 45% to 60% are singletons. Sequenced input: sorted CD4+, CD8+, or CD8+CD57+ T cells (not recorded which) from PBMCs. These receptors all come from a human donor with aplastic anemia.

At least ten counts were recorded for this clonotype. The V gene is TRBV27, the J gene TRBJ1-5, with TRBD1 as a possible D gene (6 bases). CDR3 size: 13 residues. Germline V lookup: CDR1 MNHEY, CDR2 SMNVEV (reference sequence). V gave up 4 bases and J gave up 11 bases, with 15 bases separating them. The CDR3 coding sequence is TGTGCCAGCAGTTCCCTACAGGGTATGGCCCAGCATTTT. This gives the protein CASSSLQGMAQHF.

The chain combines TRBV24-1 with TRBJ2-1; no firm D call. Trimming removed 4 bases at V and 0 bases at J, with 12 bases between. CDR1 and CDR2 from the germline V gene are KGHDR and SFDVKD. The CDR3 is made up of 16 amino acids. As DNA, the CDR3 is TGTGCCACCAGTGACAGTGAGGCTAGCTCCTACAATGAGCAGTTCTTC. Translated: CATSDSEASSYNEQFF.

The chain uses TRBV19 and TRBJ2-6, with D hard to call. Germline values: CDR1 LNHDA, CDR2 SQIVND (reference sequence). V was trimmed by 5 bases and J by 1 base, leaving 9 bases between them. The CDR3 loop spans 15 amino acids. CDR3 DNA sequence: TGTGCCAGTAGTCTTCTTGCGTCTGGGGCCAACGTCCTGACTTTC. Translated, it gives CASSLLASGANVLTF.

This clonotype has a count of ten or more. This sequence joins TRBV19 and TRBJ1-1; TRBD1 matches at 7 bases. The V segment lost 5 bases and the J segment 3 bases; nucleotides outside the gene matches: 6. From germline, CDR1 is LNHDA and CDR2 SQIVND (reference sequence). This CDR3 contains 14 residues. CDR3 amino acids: CASSFRQGYTEAFF. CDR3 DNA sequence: TGTGCCAGTAGTTTTCGACAGGGCTACACTGAAGCTTTCTTT.

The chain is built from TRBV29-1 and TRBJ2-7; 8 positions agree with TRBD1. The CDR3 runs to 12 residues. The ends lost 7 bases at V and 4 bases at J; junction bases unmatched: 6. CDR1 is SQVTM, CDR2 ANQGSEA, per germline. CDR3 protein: CSAGGQGYEQYF. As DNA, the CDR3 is TGCAGCGCTGGTGGACAGGGTTACGAGCAGTACTTC.

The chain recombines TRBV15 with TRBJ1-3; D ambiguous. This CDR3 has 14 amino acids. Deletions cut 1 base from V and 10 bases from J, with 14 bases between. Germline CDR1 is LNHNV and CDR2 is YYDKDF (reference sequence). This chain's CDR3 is CATSRGPLGKTIYF. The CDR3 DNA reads TGTGCCACCAGCAGAGGCCCTTTAGGGAAAACCATATATTTT.

CDR3 sequence (DNA): TGTGCCAGCAGCGGGACAGTAAATGAAAAACTGTTTTTT. Translation: CASSGTVNEKLFF. The J gene is TRBJ1-4, the V gene TRBV7-8; 7 bases agree with TRBD1. The CDR3 has 13 residues. J gave up 5 bases and V 5 bases, and 2 bases lay outside the gene matches. The germline gives CDR1 SGHVS, CDR2 FQNEAQ.

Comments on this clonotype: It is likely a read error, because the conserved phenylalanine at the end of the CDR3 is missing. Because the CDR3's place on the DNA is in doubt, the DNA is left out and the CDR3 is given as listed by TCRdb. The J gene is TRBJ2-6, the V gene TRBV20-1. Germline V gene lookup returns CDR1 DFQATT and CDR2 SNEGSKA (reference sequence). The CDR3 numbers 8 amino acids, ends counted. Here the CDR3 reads CSARLETS.

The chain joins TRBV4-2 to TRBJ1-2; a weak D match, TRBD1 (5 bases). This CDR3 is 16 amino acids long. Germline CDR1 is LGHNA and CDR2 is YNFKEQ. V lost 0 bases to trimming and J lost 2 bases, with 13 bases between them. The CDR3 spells CASSQERRQLNYGYTF. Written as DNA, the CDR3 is TGTGCCAGCAGCCAAGAACGTAGACAGTTGAACTATGGCTACACCTTC.

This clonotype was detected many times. In DNA form, the CDR3 reads TGTGCCGCGCGATCTGGAGGGGGAACCTACGAGCAGTACTTC. Protein product: CAARSGGGTYEQYF. V usage is TRBV15 and J usage is TRBJ2-7; the D call may be TRBD1 or TRBD2 (6 bases each). Germline loops: CDR1 LNHNV, CDR2 YYDKDF (reference sequence). CDR3 length: 14 residues. Trimming removed 11 bases from V and 2 bases from J, with 19 bases in between.

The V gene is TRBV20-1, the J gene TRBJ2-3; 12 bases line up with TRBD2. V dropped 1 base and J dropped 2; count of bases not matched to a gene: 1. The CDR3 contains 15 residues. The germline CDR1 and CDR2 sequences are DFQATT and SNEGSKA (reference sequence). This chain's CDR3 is CSARGLAGVTDTQYF. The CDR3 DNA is TGCAGTGCTAGAGGACTAGCGGGGGTCACAGATACGCAGTATTTT.

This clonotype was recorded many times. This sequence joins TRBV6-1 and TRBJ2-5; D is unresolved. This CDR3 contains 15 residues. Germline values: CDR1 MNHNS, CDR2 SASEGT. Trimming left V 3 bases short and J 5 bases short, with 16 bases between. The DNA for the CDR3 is TGTGCCAGCAGTGAGGAAGGGTCGGGTTTCGAGACCCAGTACTTC. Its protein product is CASSEEGSGFETQYF.

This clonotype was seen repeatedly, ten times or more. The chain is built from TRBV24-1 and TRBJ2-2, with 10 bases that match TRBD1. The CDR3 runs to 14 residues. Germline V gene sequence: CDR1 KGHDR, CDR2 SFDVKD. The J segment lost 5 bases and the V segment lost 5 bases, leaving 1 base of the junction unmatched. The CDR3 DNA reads TGTGCCACCAGTGGGACAGGGGGGACCGGGGAGCTGTTTTTT. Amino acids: CATSGTGGTGELFF.

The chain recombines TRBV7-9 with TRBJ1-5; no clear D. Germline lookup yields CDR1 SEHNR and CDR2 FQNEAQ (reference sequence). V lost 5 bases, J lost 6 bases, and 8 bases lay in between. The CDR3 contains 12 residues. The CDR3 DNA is TGTGCCAGCAGCAGAGCGGGTCAGCCCCAGCATTTT. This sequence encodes CASSRAGQPQHF.

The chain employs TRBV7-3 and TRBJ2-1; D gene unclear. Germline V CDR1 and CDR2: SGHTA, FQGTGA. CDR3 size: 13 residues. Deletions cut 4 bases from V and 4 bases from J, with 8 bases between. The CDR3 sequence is CASSSSGYNEQFF. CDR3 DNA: TGTGCCAGCAGCTCCTCCGGGTACAATGAGCAGTTCTTC.

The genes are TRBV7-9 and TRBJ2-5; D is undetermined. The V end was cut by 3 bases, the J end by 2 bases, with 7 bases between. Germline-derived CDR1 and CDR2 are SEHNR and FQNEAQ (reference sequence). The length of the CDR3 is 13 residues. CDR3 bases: TGTGCCAGCAGCTTGCCCCTTCAAGAGACCCAGTACTTC. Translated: CASSLPLQETQYF.

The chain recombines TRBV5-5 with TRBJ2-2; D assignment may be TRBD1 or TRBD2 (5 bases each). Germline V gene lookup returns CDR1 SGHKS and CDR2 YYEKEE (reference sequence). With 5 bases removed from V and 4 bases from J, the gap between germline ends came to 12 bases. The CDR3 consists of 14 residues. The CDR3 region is CASRQGTVTGELFF. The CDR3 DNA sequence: TGTGCCAGCAGGCAAGGGACGGTCACCGGGGAGCTGTTTTTT.

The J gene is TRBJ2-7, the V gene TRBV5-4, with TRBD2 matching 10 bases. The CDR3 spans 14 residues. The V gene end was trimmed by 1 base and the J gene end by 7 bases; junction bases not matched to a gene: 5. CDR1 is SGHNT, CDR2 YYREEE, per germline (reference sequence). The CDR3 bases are TGTGCCAGCAGCTTGTCTAGCGGGAGTGGAGAGCAGTACTTC. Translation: CASSLSSGSGEQYF. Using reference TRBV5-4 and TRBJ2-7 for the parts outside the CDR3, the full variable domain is ETGVTQSPTHLIKTRGQQVTLRCSSQSGHNTVSWYQQALGQGPQFIFQYYREEENGRGNFPPRFSGLQFPNYSSELNVNALELDDSALYLCASSLSSGSGEQYFGPGTRLTVT.

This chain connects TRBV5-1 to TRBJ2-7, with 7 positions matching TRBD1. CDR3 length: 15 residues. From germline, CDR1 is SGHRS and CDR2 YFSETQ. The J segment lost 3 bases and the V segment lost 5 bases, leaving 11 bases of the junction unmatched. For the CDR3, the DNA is TGCGCCAGCAGGGGAGTGGGGCAGGGGGACTACGAGCAGTACTTC. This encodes CASRGVGQGDYEQYF.

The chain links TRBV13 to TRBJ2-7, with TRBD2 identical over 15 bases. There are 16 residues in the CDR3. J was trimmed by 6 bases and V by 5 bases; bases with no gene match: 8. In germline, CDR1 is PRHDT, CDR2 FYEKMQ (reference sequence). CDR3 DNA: TGTGCCAGCAGCCCCTGGACTAGCGGGAGGGCCCTCGAGCAGTACTTC. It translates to CASSPWTSGRALEQYF.

CDR3 loop: CAISDHGGINQPQHF. The CDR3 coding sequence is TGTGCCATCAGTGACCACGGGGGGATCAATCAGCCCCAGCATTTT. V usage is TRBV10-3 and J usage is TRBJ1-5, with TRBD1 as a possible D gene (5 bases). The CDR3 is 15 residues long. Germline values: CDR1 ENHRY, CDR2 SYGVKD. V lost 3 bases to trimming and J lost 3 bases, with 12 bases between them.